This T cell receptor (beta chain) was documented in a study of cytomegalovirus exposure and HLA in healthy donors. Study as a whole: A subsequent analysis reported that the 95 to 150 validation repertoires were produced on the same platform that had also been used for the roughly 670 first-cohort repertoires. Notes on the study in general: Diagnosis of cytomegalovirus status made by the classifier reportedly showed high specificity and sensitivity. Despite most TCR sequences being rare, some public TCRs occurred in many donors.

This clone was picked up one time. The antigen is unknown. Here immunoSEQ multiplex PCR was the method, and the copy in TCRdb shows in-frame clones only, minus some. The top ten clones hold 0.8% to 1.2% of a sample with some 200,000 clones, around 90% of them seen once. Separation from the roughly 600-subject first cohort characterized the 120-subject validation cohort, to which the donors belonged. This TCR came from a woman aged 18-30 years in good health and CMV-seronegative. Specimen: PBMCs.

The CDR3 DNA follows: TGTGCCAGCAGGGGACAGGGGGCGCCTTACAATGAGCAGTTCTTC. This codes for CASRGQGAPYNEQFF. The J gene is TRBJ2-1, the V gene TRBV6-5; the match to TRBD1 covers 12 bases. Per the germline V gene, CDR1 is MNHEY and CDR2 is SVGAGI. This CDR3 is 15 amino acids long. Trimming cost V 6 bases and J 4 bases; bases outside gene matches: 4.